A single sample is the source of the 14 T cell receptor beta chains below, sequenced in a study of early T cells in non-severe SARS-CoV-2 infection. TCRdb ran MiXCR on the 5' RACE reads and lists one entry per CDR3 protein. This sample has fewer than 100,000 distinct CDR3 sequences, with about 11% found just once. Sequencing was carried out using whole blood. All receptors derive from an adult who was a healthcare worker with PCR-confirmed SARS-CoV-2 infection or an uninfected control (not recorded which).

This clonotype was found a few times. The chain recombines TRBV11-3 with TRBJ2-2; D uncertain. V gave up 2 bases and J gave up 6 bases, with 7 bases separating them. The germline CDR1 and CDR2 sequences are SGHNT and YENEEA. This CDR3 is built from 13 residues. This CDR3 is CASSLRPAGELFF. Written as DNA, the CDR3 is TGTGCCAGCAGCTTACGCCCGGCCGGGGAGCTGTTTTTT.

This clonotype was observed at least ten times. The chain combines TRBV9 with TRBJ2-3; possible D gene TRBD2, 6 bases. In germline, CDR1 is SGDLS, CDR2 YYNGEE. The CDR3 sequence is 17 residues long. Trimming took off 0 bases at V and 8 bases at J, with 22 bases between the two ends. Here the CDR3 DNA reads TGTGCCAGCAGCGTAGGCTCTAGCGAACCCGCCCCCGGTACGCAGTATTTT. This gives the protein CASSVGSSEPAPGTQYF.

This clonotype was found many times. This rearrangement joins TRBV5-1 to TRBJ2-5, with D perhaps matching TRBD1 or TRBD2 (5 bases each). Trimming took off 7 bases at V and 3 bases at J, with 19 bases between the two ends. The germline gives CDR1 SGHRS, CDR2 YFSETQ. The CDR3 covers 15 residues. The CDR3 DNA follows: TGCGCCAGCGGCCCCGGGACCCACCTCAAAGAGACCCAGTACTTC. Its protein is CASGPGTHLKETQYF.

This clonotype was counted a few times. CDR3 protein: CASSLSGGDEKLFF. The CDR3 DNA reads TGTGCCAGCAGCTTATCCGGGGGTGATGAAAAACTGTTTTTT. V and J are TRBV7-9 and TRBJ1-4, with D perhaps TRBD1 (5 bases). The CDR3 spans 14 residues. The germline V gene has CDR1 SEHNR and CDR2 FQNEAQ (reference sequence). Trimming cost V 2 bases and J 6 bases, with 10 bases left between them.

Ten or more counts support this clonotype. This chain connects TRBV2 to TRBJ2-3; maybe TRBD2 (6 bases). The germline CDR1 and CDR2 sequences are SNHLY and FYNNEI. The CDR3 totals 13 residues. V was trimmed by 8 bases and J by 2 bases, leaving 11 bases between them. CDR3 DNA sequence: TGTGCCAGCGGAGGGGCGGACACAGATACGCAGTATTTT. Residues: CASGGADTDTQYF.

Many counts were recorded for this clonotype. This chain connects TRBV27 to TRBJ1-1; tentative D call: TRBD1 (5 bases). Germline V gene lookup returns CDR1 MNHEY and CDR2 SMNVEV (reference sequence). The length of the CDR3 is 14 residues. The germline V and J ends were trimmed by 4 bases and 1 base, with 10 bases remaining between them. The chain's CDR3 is CASSSGTANTEAFF. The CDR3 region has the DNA TGTGCCAGCAGTTCGGGGACGGCGAACACTGAAGCTTTCTTT.

CDR3 DNA: TGTGCCAGCAGTTCGGACACAAGAGTATACTTC. The encoded protein is CASSSDTRVYF. The rearrangement uses TRBV28 and TRBJ2-7; D may be TRBD1 (5 bases). CDR1 and CDR2 (germline): MDHEN, SYDVKM. V lost 4 bases and J 13 bases, leaving 14 bases between the germline ends. The CDR3 has 11 residues.

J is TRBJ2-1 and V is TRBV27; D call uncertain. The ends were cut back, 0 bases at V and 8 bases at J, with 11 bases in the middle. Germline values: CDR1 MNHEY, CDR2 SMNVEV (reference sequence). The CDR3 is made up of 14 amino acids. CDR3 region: CASSLSTVGDEQFF. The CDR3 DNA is TGTGCCAGCAGTTTATCCACAGTGGGCGATGAGCAGTTCTTC.

The CDR3 spells CASSLQVPPDEQFF. CDR3 sequence (DNA): TGTGCCAGCAGCCTACAGGTCCCTCCCGATGAGCAGTTCTTC. The chain uses TRBV3-1 and TRBJ2-1; a weak D match, TRBD1 (5 bases). Trimming took 4 bases from V and 8 from J, leaving 15 bases between them. CDR3 length: 14 amino acids. The germline V gene encodes CDR1 LGHDT and CDR2 YNNKEL (reference sequence).

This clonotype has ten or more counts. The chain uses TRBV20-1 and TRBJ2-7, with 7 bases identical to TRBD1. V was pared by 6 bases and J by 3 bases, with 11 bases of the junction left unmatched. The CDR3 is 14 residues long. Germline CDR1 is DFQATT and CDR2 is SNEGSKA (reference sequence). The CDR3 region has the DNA TGCAGTGCGCCCTACCGGGACAGTCTCTACGAGCAGTACTTC. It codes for CSAPYRDSLYEQYF.

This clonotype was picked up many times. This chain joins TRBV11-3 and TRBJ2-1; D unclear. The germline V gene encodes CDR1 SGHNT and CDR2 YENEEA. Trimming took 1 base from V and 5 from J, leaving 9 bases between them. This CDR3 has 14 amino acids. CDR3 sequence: CASSLGRTHNEQFF. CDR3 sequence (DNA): TGTGCCAGCAGCTTAGGCAGGACCCACAATGAGCAGTTCTTC.

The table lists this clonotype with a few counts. The CDR3, as DNA: TGTGCCAGCAGCGCACGGACAGGCTTTGCAACTAATGAAAAACTGTTTTTT. The encoded protein is CASSARTGFATNEKLFF. The V and J genes are TRBV9 and TRBJ1-4; 7 bases align to TRBD1. Germline lookup yields CDR1 SGDLS and CDR2 YYNGEE. The CDR3 has 17 amino acids. V lost 3 bases to trimming and J lost 0 bases; unmatched junction nucleotides: 8.

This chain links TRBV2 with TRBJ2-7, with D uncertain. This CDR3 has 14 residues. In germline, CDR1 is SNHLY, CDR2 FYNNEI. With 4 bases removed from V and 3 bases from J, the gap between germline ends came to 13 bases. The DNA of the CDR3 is TGTGCCAGCAGTGGATCTACCGACCGCTACGAGCAGTACTTC. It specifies CASSGSTDRYEQYF.

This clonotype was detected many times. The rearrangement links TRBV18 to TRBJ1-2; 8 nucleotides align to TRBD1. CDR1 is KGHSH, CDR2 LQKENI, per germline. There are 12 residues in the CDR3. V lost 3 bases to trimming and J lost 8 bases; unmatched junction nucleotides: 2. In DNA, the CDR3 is TGTGCCAGCTCACCGGACAGGGCCGGCTACACCTTC. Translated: CASSPDRAGYTF.